A single sample is the source of the 23 T cell receptor beta chains below, sequenced in a study of monozygotic twins with inflammatory bowel disease. From the 5' RACE reads, TCRdb lists one entry per CDR3 protein and no DNA. The listing records around 220,000 distinct CDR3 sequences. Source material: blood. These receptor sequences come from a human donor with ulcerative colitis or Crohn's disease, or a healthy co-twin of an affected twin (not recorded which).

V usage is TRBV19 and J usage is TRBJ1-5; without DNA, the TCRdb call of TRBD1 cannot be checked. The CDR3 has 16 residues. The germline V gene has CDR1 LNHDA and CDR2 SQIVND (reference sequence). CDR3 sequence: CASSPPPRTGFQPQHF.

V is TRBV5-1 and J is TRBJ2-5; TCRdb gives TRBD1 as the D gene, but with no DNA this cannot be confirmed. This CDR3 region has 15 residues. CDR1 is SGHRS, CDR2 YFSETQ, per germline. The CDR3: CASSPGHSLGETQYF. The whole variable domain, filled in from reference TRBV5-1 and TRBJ2-5, reads KAGVTQTPRYLIKTRGQQVTLSCSPISGHRSVSWYQQTPGQGLQFLFEYFSETQRNKGNFPGRFSGRQFSNSRSEMNVSTLELGDSALYLCASSPGHSLGETQYFGPGTRLLVL.

The V call is TRBV12-3 or TRBV12-4, the J call TRBJ2-1; with no DNA, the TCRdb D assignment of TRBD1 cannot be verified. This CDR3 has 15 amino acids. CDR3 protein: CASSFGGVELNEQFF.

The chain carries TRBV12-3 or TRBV12-4 and TRBJ2-7; TCRdb proposes TRBD1, but this gene call is untestable without DNA. The CDR3 consists of 12 residues. CDR3 residues: CASSRQGYEQYF.

The chain links TRBV4-1 to TRBJ2-7; the D call from TCRdb, TRBD2, cannot be confirmed without DNA. The CDR3 runs 17 residues. Germline CDR1 and CDR2: MGHRA and YSYEKL. The CDR3 reads CASSPEGTSGSTYEQYF.

The chain links TRBV28 to TRBJ1-2; without DNA, the TCRdb call of TRBD1 cannot be checked. The CDR3 runs to 11 residues. The V gene's germline CDR1 is MDHEN and CDR2 SYDVKM. CDR3 sequence reads: CACRGLYGYTF.

J is TRBJ2-7 and V is TRBV20-1; lacking DNA, the TRBD1 call made by TCRdb goes unchecked. Germline lookup yields CDR1 DFQATT and CDR2 SNEGSKA (reference sequence). CDR3 size: 14 residues. The CDR3 is CSAPRVTSWDEQYF.

CDR3 region: CASSDRGPGELFF. The V and J genes are TRBV19 and TRBJ2-2; the D gene TCRdb calls, TRBD1, cannot be checked with no DNA. The CDR3 is 13 residues long. Looked up from germline, CDR1 is LNHDA and CDR2 is SQIVND (reference sequence). The full variable domain, rest sourced from reference TRBV19 and TRBJ2-2, is DGGITQSPKYLFRKEGQNVTLSCEQNLNHDAMYWYRQDPGQGLRLIYYSQIVNDFQKGDIAEGYSVSREKKESFPLTVTSAQKNPTAFYLCASSDRGPGELFFGEGSRLTVL.

J is TRBJ2-2 and V is TRBV11-2; TCRdb's D call, TRBD2, is unchecked because there is no DNA. CDR1 and CDR2 (germline): SGHAT, FQNNGV. This CDR3 comprises 15 residues. CDR3 in amino acids: CASSTGTSSTGELFF. Variable domain in full (rest from reference TRBV11-2 and TRBJ2-2): EAGVAQSPRYKIIEKRQSVAFWCNPISGHATLYWYQQILGQGPKLLIQFQNNGVVDDSQLPKDRFSAERLKGVDSTLKIQPAKLEDSAVYLCASSTGTSSTGELFFGEGSRLTVL.

This sequence joins TRBV3-1 and TRBJ1-3; TCRdb lists TRBD1, though no DNA is available to test this call. The CDR3 has 17 amino acids. Germline V gives CDR1 LGHDT, CDR2 YNNKEL (reference sequence). The CDR3 is CASSQRGATLLGNTIYF.

This chain connects TRBV7-9 to TRBJ2-7. CDR1 and CDR2 from the germline V gene are SEHNR and FQNEAQ (reference sequence). The CDR3 extends over 13 amino acids. The CDR3 is CASSLWAAYEQYF.

This CDR3 reads CAWSPVTGGRSPLHF. The chain joins TRBV30 to TRBJ1-6; TCRdb calls TRBD1, which cannot be checked without DNA. The CDR3 contains 15 residues. CDR1 GTSNPN and CDR2 SVGIG come from the germline V gene (reference sequence).

The chain uses TRBV5-1 and TRBJ2-1. This CDR3 is built from 13 residues. The germline V gene encodes CDR1 SGHRS and CDR2 YFSETQ. This CDR3 is CASSLWPYDEQFF.

The chain links TRBV14 to TRBJ2-3; TCRdb designates TRBD2, a call that cannot be tested without DNA. CDR3 length: 18 amino acids. Germline CDR1 reads SGHDN; CDR2 reads FVKESK. CDR3 loop: CASSQEKGGGAFADTQYF.

The gene calls are TRBV11-3 and TRBJ1-1. CDR1 is SGHNT, CDR2 YENEEA, per germline. This CDR3 has 13 residues. CDR3 protein: CASSLLSDTEAFF.

CDR3 protein: CASSYSTVIPGGSGELFF. The V call is TRBV6-5, the J call TRBJ2-2; TCRdb's D gene call, TRBD2, goes unchecked for lack of DNA. CDR1 and CDR2 from the germline V gene are MNHEY and SVGAGI. This CDR3 is built from 18 residues.

The rearrangement links TRBV28 to TRBJ2-7; TCRdb proposes TRBD2, but this gene call is untestable without DNA. CDR1 is MDHEN and CDR2 is SYDVKM in the germline V gene. The length of the CDR3 is 15 residues. The CDR3 loop is CASSSGLAGSYEQYF.

The chain joins TRBV11-2 to TRBJ1-1; TCRdb calls TRBD1, which cannot be checked without DNA. This CDR3 contains 13 residues. The V gene's germline CDR1 is SGHAT and CDR2 FQNNGV. CDR3 protein: CASSRDTNTEAFF.

The CDR3 loop reads CASRQGFNTEAFF. This chain joins TRBV5-5 and TRBJ1-1. Germline V lookup: CDR1 SGHKS, CDR2 YYEKEE (reference sequence). The CDR3 runs to 13 residues.

This chain uses TRBV28 with TRBJ2-2; TCRdb calls TRBD2, which cannot be checked without DNA. There are 15 residues in the CDR3. CDR1 is MDHEN, CDR2 SYDVKM, per germline. CDR3 sequence: CASSPEARNTGELFF.

V gene TRBV5-1 combines with J gene TRBJ1-6; TCRdb lists TRBD1, though no DNA is available to test this call. This CDR3 is built from 14 residues. CDR1 is SGHRS, CDR2 YFSETQ, per germline. The CDR3 sequence: CASSQGTVASPLHF.

CDR3 protein: CASSPGQGYGTQYF. The rearrangement links TRBV18 to TRBJ2-3; TCRdb gives TRBD1 as the D gene, but with no DNA this cannot be confirmed. The CDR3 consists of 14 residues. Germline V gives CDR1 KGHSH, CDR2 LQKENI.

The rearrangement joins TRBV5-6 to TRBJ1-3. This CDR3 comprises 14 residues. Germline V gene sequence: CDR1 SGHDT, CDR2 YYEEEE. This chain's CDR3 is CASSLDRAGNTIYF.